This passage covers 22 T cell receptor beta chains from one sample sequenced in a study of T cell repertoires in cytomegalovirus infection. MiXCR, run by TCRdb on the reads, gives a single entry per CDR3 protein. Of around 430,000 distinct CDR3 sequences in the sample, about two fifths were seen once. No antigen has been assigned to these receptors. The sequencing used cultured PBMCs, collected from culture after CMV antigen stimulation. The receptors originated from a human donor in good health (CMV status not recorded). Some clones in this sample may be carry-over from other donors' samples.

The rearrangement uses TRBV11-1 and TRBJ2-2, with no clear D. The length of the CDR3 is 14 residues. Looked up from germline, CDR1 is SGHAT and CDR2 is FQDESV (reference sequence). The ends were cut back, 4 bases at V and 3 bases at J, with 9 bases in the middle. CDR3 sequence reads: CASSSQTHTGELFF. CDR3 nucleotides: TGTGCCAGCAGCTCACAGACACACACCGGGGAGCTGTTTTTT.

This clonotype was detected many times. The chain couples TRBV7-2 to TRBJ2-3; 8 bases map to TRBD1. Germline V gene data show CDR1 as SGHTA and CDR2 as FQGNSA. The ends lost 2 bases at V and 6 bases at J; junction bases unmatched: 1. The CDR3 length is 13 residues. CDR3 region: CASSLSGGDTQYF. The CDR3 DNA reads TGTGCCAGCAGCTTATCAGGGGGCGATACGCAGTATTTT.

In its sample, this clonotype was seen many times. The CDR3 DNA reads TGTGCCAGCAGCGCGCGGCCCCCCCTGGACCTATCCTACACTGAAGCTTTCTTT. Protein sequence: CASSARPPLDLSYTEAFF. The genes are TRBV7-2 and TRBJ1-1; D gene unclear. The V end was cut by 5 bases, the J end by 3 bases, with 25 bases between. Germline V CDR1 and CDR2: SGHTA, FQGNSA. This CDR3 region has 18 residues.

This clonotype showed up just a few times. As DNA, the CDR3 is TGTGCCAGTTCCGGGACAGATTCCTACGAGCAGTACTTC. Amino acids: CASSGTDSYEQYF. The gene calls are TRBV10-3 and TRBJ2-7; 7 bases are a match to TRBD1. This CDR3 region has 13 residues. V lost 10 bases, J lost 1 base, and 7 bases stayed unmatched. The germline V gene encodes CDR1 ENHRY and CDR2 SYGVKD.

A few counts support this clonotype. The genes are TRBV7-8 and TRBJ2-7; D perhaps matches TRBD2 (5 bases). V lost 5 bases and J 5 bases, leaving 22 bases between the germline ends. The CDR3 is 16 residues long. CDR1 is SGHVS, CDR2 FQNEAQ, per germline. The CDR3 coding sequence is TGTGCCAGCAGCGTACCCCTAGGGAGCCTCCTAGACGAGCAGTACTTC. It yields the protein CASSVPLGSLLDEQYF.

The rearrangement joins TRBV12-5 to TRBJ2-3; TRBD2 is a possible D gene (5 bases). V was cut by 4 bases and J by 0 bases, with 11 bases left in between. CDR3 length: 15 amino acids. The germline gives CDR1 LGHNT, CDR2 FRNRAP. The CDR3: CASGSSAGSTDTQYF. CDR3 nucleotides: TGTGCTAGTGGTTCCTCCGCGGGTAGCACAGATACGCAGTATTTT.

V is TRBV7-2 and J is TRBJ1-1; D may be TRBD1 (6 bases). This CDR3 has 16 amino acids. Trimming shortened V by 1 base and J by 5 bases, and 17 bases separated the two germline ends. The germline gives CDR1 SGHTA, CDR2 FQGNSA. The CDR3 protein is CASSLVMGGAGTEAFF. The DNA of the CDR3 is TGTGCCAGCAGCTTAGTGATGGGGGGCGCTGGGACTGAAGCTTTCTTT.

This chain uses TRBV20-1 with TRBJ2-5, with D unclear. In germline, CDR1 is DFQATT, CDR2 SNEGSKA (reference sequence). V dropped 4 bases and J dropped 1 base, with 13 bases sitting between them. The CDR3 sequence is 14 residues long. Here the CDR3 reads CSAILSSAQETQYF. The CDR3 region has the DNA TGCAGTGCTATACTGAGTTCAGCCCAAGAGACCCAGTACTTC.

This clonotype has only a few counts. The chain employs TRBV7-3 and TRBJ2-5; no clear D. V lost 8 bases, J lost 1 base, and 14 bases lay in between. The CDR3 is 14 residues long. In germline, CDR1 is SGHTA, CDR2 FQGTGA. CDR3 coding DNA: TGTGCCAGCGCTAAACTATCCTCCCAAGAGACCCAGTACTTC. This encodes CASAKLSSQETQYF.

This clonotype was detected a few times. The rearrangement joins TRBV6-1 to TRBJ2-1; 10 bases are shared with TRBD2. The J segment lost 8 bases and the V segment lost 1 base, leaving 11 bases of the junction unmatched. Germline-derived CDR1 and CDR2 are MNHNS and SASEGT. The CDR3 totals 17 residues. CDR3 coding DNA: TGTGCCAGCAGTGAAGATGGCCTAGCGGGGGCCCAGGATGAGCAGTTCTTC. Amino acids: CASSEDGLAGAQDEQFF.

This clonotype was counted only a few times. The rearrangement uses TRBV7-6 and TRBJ1-1, with D unresolved. V was cut by 6 bases and J by 6 bases, with 17 bases left in between. Germline V CDR1 and CDR2: SGHVS, FNYEAQ. This CDR3 has 14 residues. The CDR3 DNA is TGTGCCAGCAGTGGTAAAGGCACGACCCCTGAAGCTTTCTTT. Translation gives CASSGKGTTPEAFF.

A single count supports this clonotype. J is TRBJ1-5 and V is TRBV19; D may be TRBD1 (6 bases). This CDR3 region has 20 residues. Germline V gene lookup returns CDR1 LNHDA and CDR2 SQIVND (reference sequence). Trimming shortened V by 4 bases and J by 0 bases, and 25 bases separated the two germline ends. In DNA, the CDR3 is TGTGCCAGTAGTACCCCGATGACAGGAGAAACCCGTTATAGCAATCAGCCCCAGCATTTT. This codes for CASSTPMTGETRYSNQPQHF.

A note on this clonotype: The junction differs from germline at one of its ends, possibly a read error. The V and J genes are TRBV7-2 and TRBJ2-3, with D perhaps matching TRBD2 (6 bases). Per germline, CDR1 SGHTA and CDR2 FQGNSA. There are 17 residues in the CDR3. The CDR3 spells CASSLLTGRGSTDTRYF. CDR3 DNA: TGTGCCAGCAGCTTATTAACTGGGCGGGGAAGCACAGATACGCGGTATTTT.

This chain joins TRBV4-1 and TRBJ2-1; D might be TRBD1 or TRBD2, each matching 5 bases. The CDR3 is 13 residues long. Deletions cut 9 bases from V and 7 bases from J, with 16 bases between. Germline lookup yields CDR1 MGHRA and CDR2 YSYEKL. The CDR3 DNA reads TGCGCCAGTTCCCCAATTGAGGGGAATGAGCAGTTCTTC. The encoded protein is CASSPIEGNEQFF.

This clonotype was seen many times. CDR3 region: CASSLGIAANYGYTF. The CDR3 DNA reads as TGTGCCAGCAGCTTAGGCATAGCGGCTAACTATGGCTACACCTTC. The chain recombines TRBV7-2 with TRBJ1-2; no clear D. The V gene's germline CDR1 is SGHTA and CDR2 FQGNSA. V gave up 1 base and J gave up 0 bases, with 9 bases separating them. The CDR3 is 15 amino acids.

This clonotype was picked up a small number of times. The chain has TRBV20-1 and TRBJ2-5; possible D gene TRBD2, 6 bases. The V end was cut by 6 bases, the J end by 9 bases, with 20 bases between. The CDR3 length is 13 residues. From germline, CDR1 is DFQATT and CDR2 SNEGSKA (reference sequence). Here the CDR3 DNA reads TGCAGTGCCTCGAGTGGAGCCACGGGGGCCCAGTACTTC. Amino acids: CSASSGATGAQYF.

This clonotype has more than one count but fewer than ten. The chain employs TRBV15 and TRBJ1-5, with 11 nucleotides matching TRBD1. Looked up from germline, CDR1 is LNHNV and CDR2 is YYDKDF (reference sequence). Losses at the gene ends were 3 bases for V and 2 bases for J; bases not matched to a gene: 3. The CDR3 spans 16 residues. In DNA, the CDR3 is TGTGCCACCAGCAGTCCGGGACAGGGGGGCAATCAGCCCCAGCATTTT. Translation gives CATSSPGQGGNQPQHF.

This clonotype has only one observation. The J gene is TRBJ2-7, the V gene TRBV24-1, with D perhaps TRBD1 (6 bases). The CDR3 runs 16 residues. V lost 4 bases and J 2 bases, leaving 17 bases between the germline ends. CDR1 is KGHDR and CDR2 is SFDVKD in the germline V gene. CDR3 nucleotides: TGTGCCACCAGTGACCCCGGGACATCGATCGCCTACGAGCAGTACTTC. It codes for CATSDPGTSIAYEQYF.

This clonotype was detected ten times or more. J is TRBJ2-5 and V is TRBV12-3 or TRBV12-4, with no clear D. This CDR3 is built from 14 residues. The ends were cut back, 1 base at V and 2 bases at J, with 8 bases in the middle. CDR3 bases: TGTGCCAGCAGTTTAGGGGCCCTTCAAGAGACCCAGTACTTC. It specifies CASSLGALQETQYF.

The chain carries TRBV20-1 and TRBJ2-1; D is ambiguous. Per the germline V gene, CDR1 is DFQATT and CDR2 is SNEGSKA (reference sequence). The V and J ends lost 3 bases and 0 bases respectively, with 12 bases between them. The CDR3 loop spans 15 amino acids. This CDR3 reads CSASGVSHSYNEQFF. Here the CDR3 DNA reads TGCAGTGCTAGCGGAGTCAGCCACTCCTACAATGAGCAGTTCTTC.

This sequence joins TRBV3-1 and TRBJ2-1; 8 positions agree with TRBD1. Trimming cost V 1 base and J 8 bases; bases outside gene matches: 7. Germline V lookup: CDR1 LGHDT, CDR2 YNNKEL (reference sequence). The CDR3 spans 15 residues. The CDR3 nucleotides read TGTGCCAGCAGCCAAGCAGGGGGCGGTGGATATGAGCAGTTCTTC. This codes for CASSQAGGGGYEQFF.

The genes are TRBV6-2 or TRBV6-3 and TRBJ1-5, with D perhaps TRBD1 (5 bases). Trimming pared 7 bases from V and 9 bases from J, leaving 16 bases between. From germline, CDR1 is MNHEY and CDR2 SVGEGT. CDR3 length: 13 residues. The CDR3, as DNA: TGTGCCAGCAACGAAGGGGCTTTGTGGCCCCAGCATTTT. Translating gives CASNEGALWPQHF.